Following are 15 T cell receptor beta chains from one sample sequenced in a study of early T cells in non-severe SARS-CoV-2 infection. TCRdb reprocessed the 5' RACE reads with MiXCR, giving one entry per CDR3 protein. Found here are about 80,000 distinct CDR3 sequences, about 12% of them singletons; the top ten hold around 15%. The sequenced sample was whole blood, obtained at baseline. The receptors come from an adult who was a healthcare worker with PCR-confirmed SARS-CoV-2 infection or an uninfected control (not recorded which). The donor label of this sample is uncertain.

The gene calls are TRBV6-6 and TRBJ1-1; possibly TRBD1 for D (6 bases). The ends were cut back, 4 bases at V and 1 base at J, with 10 bases in the middle. The germline gives CDR1 MNHNY, CDR2 SVGAGI (reference sequence). The CDR3 is made up of 14 amino acids. This CDR3 is CASSSGTRNTEAFF. Here the CDR3 DNA reads TGTGCCAGCAGTTCCGGGACAAGGAACACTGAAGCTTTCTTT.

The chain carries TRBV2 and TRBJ1-1; 10 nucleotides line up with TRBD1. V dropped 7 bases and J dropped 4; count of bases not matched to a gene: 6. CDR3 length equals 14 residues. In germline, CDR1 is SNHLY, CDR2 FYNNEI. The CDR3, as DNA: TGTGCCAGCAACGGACAGGGGGTAGGCACTGAAGCTTTCTTT. This gives the protein CASNGQGVGTEAFF. The whole variable domain, remainder taken from reference TRBV2 and TRBJ1-1, is EPEVTQTPSHQVTQMGQEVILRCVPISNHLYFYWYRQILGQKVEFLVSFYNNEISEKSEIFDDQFSVERPDGSNFTLKIRSTKLEDSAMYFCASNGQGVGTEAFFGQGTRLTVV.

This clonotype was detected only a few times. This rearrangement joins TRBV12-3 or TRBV12-4 to TRBJ2-2; no clear D gene. The CDR3 is 13 amino acids. Trimming took 3 bases from V and 0 from J, leaving 2 bases between them. CDR3 loop: CASSFSNTGELFF. The CDR3 region has the DNA TGTGCCAGCAGTTTTTCGAACACCGGGGAGCTGTTTTTT.

There are a few counts of this clonotype. The chain carries TRBV12-3 or TRBV12-4 and TRBJ2-7, with TRBD1 matching 11 bases. This CDR3 comprises 16 residues. The junction had 7 bases not matched to a gene; V was cut back by 5 bases and J by 1 base. CDR3: CASSTRTGGLSYEQYF. As DNA, the CDR3 is TGTGCCAGCAGTACCAGGACAGGGGGCCTTTCCTACGAGCAGTACTTC.

The V call is TRBV19, the J call TRBJ1-5; TRBD1 matches at 7 bases. J gave up 5 bases and V 7 bases, and 8 bases lay outside the gene matches. This CDR3 comprises 14 residues. CDR1 and CDR2 (germline): LNHDA, SQIVND (reference sequence). The CDR3: CASMGTAYHQPQHF. The CDR3 DNA is TGTGCCAGTATGGGGACAGCTTATCATCAGCCCCAGCATTTT.

This clonotype has just a few counts. This chain uses TRBV10-1 with TRBJ1-1; 8 bases line up with TRBD1. Germline V gene data show CDR1 as WNHNN and CDR2 as SYGVQD (reference sequence). CDR3 size: 13 residues. V lost 7 bases and J lost 11; bases outside the gene matches: 12. The CDR3 here is CASTEGLGQAAFF. The CDR3 coding sequence is TGCGCCAGCACCGAAGGATTGGGACAGGCGGCTTTCTTT.

This clonotype was observed a handful of times. The chain combines TRBV6-6 with TRBJ2-3; 10 bases agree with TRBD2. CDR1 and CDR2 (germline): MNHNY, SVGAGI (reference sequence). The CDR3 has 15 residues. J was trimmed by 6 bases and V by 4 bases; bases with no gene match: 7. The CDR3 spells CASSLPSGSLDTQYF. CDR3 nucleotide sequence: TGTGCCAGCAGTTTGCCTAGCGGGAGTTTGGATACGCAGTATTTT.

The table lists this clonotype with a few counts. The gene calls are TRBV2 and TRBJ2-1, with 9 bases matching TRBD2. V was clipped by 4 bases and J by 3 bases; unmatched bases: 4. The CDR3 extends over 15 amino acids. CDR1 and CDR2 from the germline V gene are SNHLY and FYNNEI. CDR3 amino acids: CASSVASGVYNEQFF. The CDR3 nucleotides read TGTGCCAGCAGTGTAGCTAGCGGGGTCTACAATGAGCAGTTCTTC. Filled out from reference TRBV2 and TRBJ2-1, the complete variable domain reads EPEVTQTPSHQVTQMGQEVILRCVPISNHLYFYWYRQILGQKVEFLVSFYNNEISEKSEIFDDQFSVERPDGSNFTLKIRSTKLEDSAMYFCASSVASGVYNEQFFGPGTRLTVL.

This clonotype was observed many times. The chain couples TRBV9 to TRBJ2-7; D call uncertain. With 0 bases removed from V and 6 bases from J, the gap between germline ends came to 16 bases. The germline CDR1 and CDR2 sequences are SGDLS and YYNGEE. The CDR3 is made up of 15 amino acids. The CDR3 reads CASSVGDSRQAEQYF. Here the CDR3 DNA reads TGTGCCAGCAGCGTAGGGGATAGCAGGCAGGCCGAGCAGTACTTC.

The CDR3 coding sequence is TGTGCCAGCAGAAGGACAGGGAACACCGGGGAGCTGTTTTTT. This codes for CASRRTGNTGELFF. The genes are TRBV2 and TRBJ2-2; 7 nucleotides line up with TRBD1. The CDR3 length is 14 residues. Germline assignment: CDR1 SNHLY and CDR2 FYNNEI. V lost 6 bases and J lost 1; bases outside the gene matches: 2.

The genes are TRBV7-2 and TRBJ2-1, with D uncertain. This CDR3 is 12 amino acids long. The ends were cut back, 3 bases at V and 9 bases at J, with 9 bases in the middle. Looked up from germline, CDR1 is SGHTA and CDR2 is FQGNSA. The CDR3 region has the DNA TGTGCCAGCAGCTTTCTCGGCGTTGAGCAGTTCTTC. It encodes CASSFLGVEQFF.

This clonotype was observed a few times. The chain has TRBV29-1 and TRBJ2-2; no reliable D call. The V and J ends lost 2 bases and 4 bases respectively, with 5 bases between them. This CDR3 comprises 12 residues. CDR1 is SQVTM and CDR2 is ANQGSEA in the germline V gene. Written as DNA, the CDR3 is TGCAGCGTTGAACTCCCCACCGGGGAGCTGTTTTTT. This gives the protein CSVELPTGELFF.

This clonotype was counted a few times. The chain has TRBV5-1 and TRBJ1-2; D might be TRBD1 (5 bases). Looked up from germline, CDR1 is SGHRS and CDR2 is YFSETQ. Deletions cut 5 bases from V and 2 bases from J, with 7 bases between. The CDR3 spans 12 residues. As DNA, the CDR3 is TGCGCCAGCAGGGGGGAGAACTATGGCTACACCTTC. Its protein is CASRGENYGYTF.

The table lists this clonotype with a count of one. With a much larger clone just one base away, this may be a read error. The CDR3 is CASSFDTNTEAFF. The CDR3 nucleotides read TGTGCCAGCAGCTTCGACACGAACACTGAAGCTTTCTTT. The chain employs TRBV11-2 and TRBJ1-1; D not certain. The ends were cut back, 3 bases at V and 1 base at J, with 6 bases in the middle. This CDR3 region has 13 residues. The germline V gene encodes CDR1 SGHAT and CDR2 FQNNGV. The full variable domain, its missing parts supplied by reference TRBV11-2 and TRBJ1-1, is EAGVAQSPRYKIIEKRQSVAFWCNPISGHATLYWYQQILGQGPKLLIQFQNNGVVDDSQLPKDRFSAERLKGVDSTLKIQPAKLEDSAVYLCASSFDTNTEAFFGQGTRLTVV.

Details on this clonotype: This may be a read error: a much more frequent sequence differs by one nucleotide. The chain is built from TRBV10-3 and TRBJ2-1; possibly TRBD2 for D (5 bases). Germline lookup yields CDR1 ENHRY and CDR2 SYGVKD. The CDR3 extends over 12 amino acids. In nucleotides, the CDR3 is TGTGCCATCAGTGGACTAAACAATGAGCAGTCCTTC. It encodes CAISGLNNEQSF.